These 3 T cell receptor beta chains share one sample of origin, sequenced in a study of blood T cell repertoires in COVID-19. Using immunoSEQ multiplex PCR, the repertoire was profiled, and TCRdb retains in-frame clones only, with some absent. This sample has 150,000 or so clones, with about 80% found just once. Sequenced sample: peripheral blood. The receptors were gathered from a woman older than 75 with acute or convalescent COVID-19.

In nucleotides, the CDR3 is TGTGCCAGCTCACCACCGACTTTTGGGACAGGGTGGAAGACTGAAGCTTTCTTT. Protein product: CASSPPTFGTGWKTEAFF. The chain couples TRBV18 to TRBJ1-1, with 9 bases fitting TRBD1. V dropped 0 bases and J dropped 5; count of bases not matched to a gene: 13. The CDR3 runs 18 residues. Per germline, CDR1 KGHSH and CDR2 LQKENI.

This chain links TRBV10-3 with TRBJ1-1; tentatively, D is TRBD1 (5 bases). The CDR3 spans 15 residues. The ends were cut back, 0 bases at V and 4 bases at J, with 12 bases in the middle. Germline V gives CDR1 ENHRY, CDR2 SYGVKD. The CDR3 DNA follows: TGTGCCATCAGTGAGTCGACGACAGACGGCACTGAAGCTTTCTTT. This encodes CAISESTTDGTEAFF.

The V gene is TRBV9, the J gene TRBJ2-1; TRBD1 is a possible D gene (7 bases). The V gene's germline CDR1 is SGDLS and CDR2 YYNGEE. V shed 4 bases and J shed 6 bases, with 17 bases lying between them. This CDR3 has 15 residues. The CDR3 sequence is CASSRGTELSNEQFF. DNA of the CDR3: TGTGCCAGCAGCCGGGGGACAGAACTTAGCAATGAGCAGTTCTTC.